The present T cell receptor (beta chain) was sequenced within a study of blood T cell repertoires in COVID-19. Study summary: The United States, Italy and Spain supplied acute and convalescent COVID-19 samples.

The germline V gene encodes CDR1 MGHRA and CDR2 YSYEKL. CDR3 size: 14 residues. V was cut by 2 bases and J by 5 bases, with 12 bases left in between. The table came from immunoSEQ multiplex PCR; TCRdb's copy has only in-frame clones and leaves some out. Found here are 75,000 to 100,000 clones, 70% to 90% of them singletons; the top ten hold approximately 10%. This clonotype originated in a human donor in a cohort sampled during active COVID-19. The chain joins TRBV4-1 to TRBJ1-2; D unresolved. Source material: peripheral blood. The CDR3 region has the DNA TGCGCCAGCAGCCAACGTGGACTGGAGTATGGCTACACCTTC. As protein: CASSQRGLEYGYTF.